The 23 T cell receptor beta chains below were found in one sample sequenced in a study of control samples from healthy donors and cancer patients. Assay used: immunoSEQ multiplex PCR; TCRdb lists only in-frame clones, some missing. In the table there are tens of thousands of clones, roughly 89% of which are singletons. The sequencing input was PBMCs. Source of these receptors: a man between 60 and 70 years old with colorectal cancer.

This clone appeared a single time. The V gene is TRBV2, the J gene TRBJ1-5; D gene uncertain. V lost 7 bases to trimming and J lost 0 bases, with 19 bases between them. The CDR3 extends over 17 amino acids. Germline lookup yields CDR1 SNHLY and CDR2 FYNNEI. The CDR3 DNA reads TGTGCCAGCACCCTAAGTTGGGCACTATATAGCAATCAGCCCCAGCATTTT. Translating it yields CASTLSWALYSNQPQHF.

V gene TRBV3-1 (or the pseudogene TRBV3-2) combines with J gene TRBJ1-6; 7 bases fit TRBD1. Germline values: CDR1 LGHDT, CDR2 YNNKEL (reference sequence). Trimming removed 1 base from V and 10 bases from J; junction bases left unmatched: 7. The CDR3 extends over 15 amino acids. The CDR3 DNA reads as TGTGCCAGCAGCCAAGGACAGGGAGGGGTCTCACCCCTCCACTTT. It yields the protein CASSQGQGGVSPLHF.

The rearrangement uses TRBV3-1 (or the pseudogene TRBV3-2) and TRBJ1-1; weak D call: TRBD1 (6 bases). The CDR3 spans 13 residues. The germline CDR1 and CDR2 sequences are LGHDT and YNNKEL (reference sequence). Between the trimmed V and J ends, which lost 6 bases and 4 bases, there was a span of 12 bases. The CDR3 reads CASRFEGGTEAFF. For the CDR3, the DNA is TGTGCCAGCAGATTTGAGGGGGGCACTGAAGCTTTCTTT.

The chain links TRBV11-3 to TRBJ2-1; the D is unclear. Germline-derived CDR1 and CDR2 are SGHNT and YENEEA. The CDR3 is 11 residues long. Between the trimmed V and J ends, which lost 5 bases and 9 bases, there was a span of 8 bases. The CDR3 coding sequence is TGTGCCAGCAGCCCCGTGGGTGAGCAGTTCTTC. It encodes CASSPVGEQFF. Combining the CDR3 with reference TRBV11-3 and TRBJ2-1 gives the whole variable domain EAGVVQSPRYKIIEKKQPVAFWCNPISGHNTLYWYLQNLGQGPELLIRYENEEAVDDSQLPKDRFSAERLKGVDSTLKIQPAELGDSAVYLCASSPVGEQFFGPGTRLTVL.

This chain links TRBV6-2 or TRBV6-3 with TRBJ1-1, with D perhaps matching TRBD1 (5 bases). CDR1 and CDR2 (germline): MNHEY, SVGEGT. The CDR3 runs 14 residues. The V gene lost 2 bases and the J gene lost 4 bases, with 11 bases spanning the gap. Here the CDR3 DNA reads TGTGCCAGCAGTTACGCGGGGCCCGGCACTGAAGCTTTCTTT. Residues: CASSYAGPGTEAFF.

This chain joins TRBV4-1 and TRBJ2-1; maybe TRBD2 (6 bases). In germline, CDR1 is MGHRA, CDR2 YSYEKL. The V end lost 4 bases, the J end lost 7 bases, and 14 bases lay between the germline ends. CDR3 length: 14 amino acids. The CDR3: CASSPEAGTNEQFF. CDR3 DNA sequence: TGCGCCAGCAGCCCAGAGGCGGGGACGAATGAGCAGTTCTTC.

The CDR3 nucleotides are TGTGCTAGTGGTTTGGGACAGCGCACAGATACGCAGTATTTT. Amino acids: CASGLGQRTDTQYF. The chain joins TRBV12-5 to TRBJ2-3, with D perhaps TRBD1 (5 bases). Trimming left V 1 base short and J 1 base short, with 6 bases between. CDR1 and CDR2 (germline): LGHNT, FRNRAP. The CDR3 length is 14 residues.

This chain links TRBV13 with TRBJ2-7; tentative D call: TRBD1 (6 bases). The CDR3 has 15 amino acids. Germline lookup yields CDR1 PRHDT and CDR2 FYEKMQ (reference sequence). With 4 bases removed from V and 2 bases from J, the gap between germline ends came to 15 bases. CDR3 protein: CASSSRTDDPYEQYF. The CDR3 DNA follows: TGTGCCAGCAGCTCCAGGACAGACGACCCCTACGAGCAGTACTTC.

The chain uses TRBV7-9 and TRBJ2-3; D perhaps matches TRBD2 (5 bases). Germline CDR1 and CDR2: SEHNR and FQNEAQ (reference sequence). Trimming took 4 bases from V and 9 from J, leaving 17 bases between them. CDR3 length: 14 amino acids. CDR3 protein: CASSSSTTFETQYF. CDR3 DNA sequence: TGTGCCAGCAGCTCCTCGACTACCTTCGAAACGCAGTATTTT.

The chain employs TRBV4-2 and TRBJ2-7, with 8 positions matching TRBD1. Germline V gives CDR1 LGHNA, CDR2 YNFKEQ. CDR3 size: 15 residues. The V gene end was trimmed by 0 bases and the J gene end by 5 bases; junction bases not matched to a gene: 6. The CDR3 loop reads CASSQDQGARDEQYF. In DNA, the CDR3 is TGTGCCAGCAGCCAAGACCAGGGGGCGAGGGACGAGCAGTACTTC.

The chain links TRBV19 to TRBJ1-5; 8 bases are shared with TRBD1. CDR1 LNHDA and CDR2 SQIVND come from the germline V gene (reference sequence). V trimming: 8 bases; J trimming: 4 bases; junction bases outside the gene matches: 4. The CDR3 runs to 13 residues. CDR3 bases: TGTGCCAGTCGGACAGGGCCAAATCAGCCCCAGCATTTT. Protein: CASRTGPNQPQHF.

The chain is built from TRBV5-1 and TRBJ1-5; D may be TRBD1 (5 bases). The CDR3 is made up of 14 amino acids. CDR1 is SGHRS and CDR2 is YFSETQ in the germline V gene. The V end lost 2 bases, the J end lost 3 bases, and 9 bases lay between the germline ends. This chain's CDR3 is CASSFATDNQPQHF. In nucleotides, the CDR3 is TGCGCCAGCAGCTTTGCGACAGACAATCAGCCCCAGCATTTT.

The J gene is TRBJ1-2, the V gene TRBV7-3; D might be TRBD1 (6 bases). The germline V and J ends were trimmed by 2 bases and 6 bases, with 13 bases remaining between them. Germline loops: CDR1 SGHTA, CDR2 FQGTGA. This CDR3 has 14 residues. The CDR3 DNA reads as TGTGCCAGCAGCTTATTTTCAGGGGCGGATGGCTACACCTTC. Translation: CASSLFSGADGYTF.

The rearrangement joins TRBV19 to TRBJ1-1; tentatively, D is TRBD1 (5 bases). CDR1 and CDR2 from the germline V gene are LNHDA and SQIVND (reference sequence). The CDR3 length is 13 residues. The V end lost 8 bases, the J end lost 2 bases, and 12 bases lay between the germline ends. The chain's CDR3 is CASGTQANTEAFF. CDR3 DNA: TGTGCCAGTGGGACTCAGGCAAACACTGAAGCTTTCTTT.

This chain links TRBV18 with TRBJ1-5; D is perhaps TRBD1 (5 bases). Between the trimmed V and J ends, which lost 4 bases and 1 base, there was a span of 8 bases. The germline CDR1 and CDR2 sequences are KGHSH and LQKENI. The CDR3 runs to 14 residues. CDR3 loop: CASSREGSNQPQHF. The CDR3 DNA sequence: TGTGCCAGCTCACGGGAGGGGAGCAATCAGCCCCAGCATTTT.

The chain carries TRBV2 and TRBJ1-2; TRBD1 aligns across 10 bases. Looked up from germline, CDR1 is SNHLY and CDR2 is FYNNEI. V gave up 7 bases and J gave up 5 bases; unmatched junction bases: 7. The CDR3 loop spans 14 amino acids. The CDR3 coding sequence is TGTGCCAGCATAAGACAGGGGGCTCGGTATGGCTACACCTTC. The encoded protein is CASIRQGARYGYTF. The full variable domain, rest sourced from reference TRBV2 and TRBJ1-2, is EPEVTQTPSHQVTQMGQEVILRCVPISNHLYFYWYRQILGQKVEFLVSFYNNEISEKSEIFDDQFSVERPDGSNFTLKIRSTKLEDSAMYFCASIRQGARYGYTFGSGTRLTVV.

The V call is TRBV12-3 or TRBV12-4, the J call TRBJ2-5, with D hard to call. The CDR3 loop spans 13 amino acids. Trimming cost V 6 bases and J 1 base, with 9 bases left between them. Written as DNA, the CDR3 is TGTGCCAGCAGAAGAAGGGTCCAAGAGACCCAGTACTTC. The encoded protein is CASRRRVQETQYF.

The chain links TRBV7-2 to TRBJ1-1; D perhaps matches TRBD1 (5 bases). Germline loops: CDR1 SGHTA, CDR2 FQGNSA. The CDR3 length is 14 residues. With 3 bases removed from V and 1 base from J, the gap between germline ends came to 9 bases. The CDR3 DNA is TGTGCCAGCAGCTTTGACAGAAGGAACACTGAAGCTTTCTTT. Its translation: CASSFDRRNTEAFF.

The chain links TRBV3-1 (or the pseudogene TRBV3-2) to TRBJ2-4; TRBD2 is a possible D gene (6 bases). Germline V gene data show CDR1 as LGHDT and CDR2 as YNNKEL (reference sequence). V was cut by 3 bases and J by 6 bases, with 18 bases left in between. The CDR3 has 16 amino acids. CDR3 DNA sequence: TGTGCCAGCAGCCAGAGGGGACGCGGGACGGCAAACATTCAGTACTTC. Translating gives CASSQRGRGTANIQYF.

This clone has a single count. The chain carries TRBV7-3 and TRBJ2-1; 9 bases agree with TRBD2. This CDR3 comprises 16 residues. The J segment lost 8 bases and the V segment lost 6 bases, leaving 14 bases of the junction unmatched. Germline V gene sequence: CDR1 SGHTA, CDR2 FQGTGA. The DNA of the CDR3 is TGTGCCAGCAGGTATTTATCCGGGACTAGCTTAGATGAGCAGTTCTTC. Translation: CASRYLSGTSLDEQFF.

CDR3 DNA sequence: TGTGCCAGCAGCCAAGCCGACAGTAGTGGAAACACCATATATTTT. Translation gives CASSQADSSGNTIYF. The chain joins TRBV4-2 to TRBJ1-3; D possibly corresponds to TRBD1 (5 bases). CDR1 LGHNA and CDR2 YNFKEQ come from the germline V gene. The length of the CDR3 is 15 residues. Deletions cut 1 base from V and 3 bases from J, with 10 bases between.

The V gene is TRBV6-5, the J gene TRBJ2-7, with 7 bases identical to TRBD1. CDR3 size: 15 residues. The germline CDR1 and CDR2 sequences are MNHEY and SVGAGI. V lost 5 bases and J lost 0; bases outside the gene matches: 7. CDR3 sequence reads: CASSRTGTASYEQYF. The CDR3 DNA follows: TGTGCCAGCAGTCGAACCGGGACAGCCTCCTACGAGCAGTACTTC.

The chain links TRBV4-2 to TRBJ1-1; D not certain. Per germline, CDR1 LGHNA and CDR2 YNFKEQ. The V gene lost 2 bases and the J gene lost 4 bases, with 14 bases spanning the gap. The CDR3 extends over 15 amino acids. CDR3 nucleotide sequence: TGTGCCAGCAGCCAAACCCGGGAGATTGGCACTGAAGCTTTCTTT. It is translated as CASSQTREIGTEAFF.